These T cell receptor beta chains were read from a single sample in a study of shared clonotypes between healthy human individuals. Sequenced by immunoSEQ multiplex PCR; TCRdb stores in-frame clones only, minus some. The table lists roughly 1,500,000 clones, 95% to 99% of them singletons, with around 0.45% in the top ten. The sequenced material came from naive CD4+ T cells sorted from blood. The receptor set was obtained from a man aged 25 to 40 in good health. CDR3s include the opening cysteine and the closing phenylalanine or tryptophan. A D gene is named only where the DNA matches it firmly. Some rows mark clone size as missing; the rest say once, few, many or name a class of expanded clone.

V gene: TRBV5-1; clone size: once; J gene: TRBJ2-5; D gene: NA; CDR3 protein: CASSFQGRETQYF; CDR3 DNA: TGCGCCAGCAGCTTCCAGGGGCGAGAGACCCAGTACTTC
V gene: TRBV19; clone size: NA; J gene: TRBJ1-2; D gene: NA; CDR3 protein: CASSIWESTYGYTF; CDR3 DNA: TGTGCCAGTAGTATTTGGGAGAGTACCTATGGCTACACCTTC
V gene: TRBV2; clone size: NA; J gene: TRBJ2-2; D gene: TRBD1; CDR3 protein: CARGTASRRAGELFF; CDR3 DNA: TGTGCCAGAGGGACAGCTTCGCGGCGGGCCGGGGAGCTGTTTTTT
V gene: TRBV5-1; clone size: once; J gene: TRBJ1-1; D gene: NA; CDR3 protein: CASSSISQRETEAFF; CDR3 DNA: TGCGCCAGCAGCTCGATTTCGCAGCGGGAGACTGAAGCTTTCTTT
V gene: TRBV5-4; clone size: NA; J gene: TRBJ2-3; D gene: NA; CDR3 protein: CASSTQGARTDTQYF; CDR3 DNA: TGTGCCAGCAGCACACAGGGTGCTAGAACAGATACGCAGTATTTT
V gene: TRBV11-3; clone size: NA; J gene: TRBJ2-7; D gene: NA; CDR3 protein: CASSLGRGSHEQYF; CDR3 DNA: TGTGCCAGCAGCTTAGGGAGGGGAAGTCACGAGCAGTACTTC
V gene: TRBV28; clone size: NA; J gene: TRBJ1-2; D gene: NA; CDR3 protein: CATWGANYGYTF; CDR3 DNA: TGTGCCACCTGGGGGGCTAACTATGGCTACACCTTC
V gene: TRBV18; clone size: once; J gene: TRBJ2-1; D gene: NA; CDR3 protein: CASQQGGPYNEQFF; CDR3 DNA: TGTGCCAGCCAACAGGGTGGGCCCTACAATGAGCAGTTCTTC
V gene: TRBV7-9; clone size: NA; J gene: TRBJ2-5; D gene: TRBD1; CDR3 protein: CASSSTGEETQYF; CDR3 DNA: TGTGCCAGCAGTTCGACAGGGGAAGAGACCCAGTACTTC
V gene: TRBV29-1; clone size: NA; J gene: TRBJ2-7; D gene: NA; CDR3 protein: CSVGRASYEQYF; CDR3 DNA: TGCAGCGTTGGACGGGCCTCCTACGAGCAGTACTTC
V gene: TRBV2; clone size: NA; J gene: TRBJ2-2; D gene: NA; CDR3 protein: CASSDRAVTGELFF; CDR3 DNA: TGTGCCAGCAGTGATAGAGCCGTAACCGGGGAGCTGTTTTTT
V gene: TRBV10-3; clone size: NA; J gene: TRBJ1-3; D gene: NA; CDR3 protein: CAISDRAGNTIYF; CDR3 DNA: TGTGCCATCAGTGACAGGGCGGGAAACACCATATATTTT
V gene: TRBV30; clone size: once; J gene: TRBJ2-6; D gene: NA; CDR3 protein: CAGSVPKGPSGANVLTF; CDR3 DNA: TGTGCCGGGAGTGTACCCAAGGGACCCTCTGGGGCCAACGTCCTGACTTTC
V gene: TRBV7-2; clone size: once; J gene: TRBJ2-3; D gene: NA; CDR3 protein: CASSLVGTGGTDTQYF; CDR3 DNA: TGTGCCAGCAGCTTAGTAGGGACGGGGGGCACAGATACGCAGTATTTT
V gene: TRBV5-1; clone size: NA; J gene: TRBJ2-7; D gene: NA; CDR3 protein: CASSLTTPPYEQYF; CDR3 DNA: TGCGCCAGCAGCTTGACAACGCCGCCCTACGAGCAGTACTTC
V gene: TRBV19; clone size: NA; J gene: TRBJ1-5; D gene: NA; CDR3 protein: CASSTGLSNQPQHF; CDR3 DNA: TGTGCCAGTAGTACGGGGCTTAGCAATCAGCCCCAGCATTTT
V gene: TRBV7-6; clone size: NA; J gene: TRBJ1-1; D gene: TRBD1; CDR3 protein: CASSLLGQGGSTEAFF; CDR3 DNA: TGTGCCAGCAGCTTACTGGGACAGGGTGGGTCCACTGAAGCTTTCTTT